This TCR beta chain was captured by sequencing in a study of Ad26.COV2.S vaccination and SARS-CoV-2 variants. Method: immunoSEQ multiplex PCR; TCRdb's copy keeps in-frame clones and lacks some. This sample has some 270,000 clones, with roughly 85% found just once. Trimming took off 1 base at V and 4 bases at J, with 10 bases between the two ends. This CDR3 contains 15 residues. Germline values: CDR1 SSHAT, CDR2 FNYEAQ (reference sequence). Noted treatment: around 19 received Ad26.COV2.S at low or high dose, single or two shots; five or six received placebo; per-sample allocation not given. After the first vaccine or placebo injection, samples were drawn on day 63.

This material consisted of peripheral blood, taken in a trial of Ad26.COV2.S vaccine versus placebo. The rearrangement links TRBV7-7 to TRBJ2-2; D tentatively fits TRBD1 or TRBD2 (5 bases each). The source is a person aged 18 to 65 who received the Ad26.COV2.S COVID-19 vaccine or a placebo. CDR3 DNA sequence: TGTGCCAGCAGCTTAGGGGGCAGCGGCACCGGGGAGCTGTTTTTT. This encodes CASSLGGSGTGELFF.